This T cell receptor (beta chain) was captured by sequencing in a study of T cells after somatic rescue of genetic block. The CDR3 runs to 15 residues. The ends were cut back, 5 bases at V and 2 bases at J, with 14 bases in the middle. CDR1 is SGHDT and CDR2 is YYEEEE in the germline V gene. TCRdb's copy holds only in-frame clones and misses some; the assay was immunoSEQ multiplex PCR. The sample has approximately 71,000 clones, about nine tenths seen once. The specimen sequenced was peripheral blood mononuclear cells (PBMCs). This chain uses TRBV5-6 with TRBJ1-3; maybe TRBD1 (6 bases). The receptor's source is a man in his forties. CDR3 in DNA: TGTGCCAGCAGGGGACATCTGAGTCCTGGAAACACCATATATTTT. Protein: CASRGHLSPGNTIYF. Combining the CDR3 with reference TRBV5-6 and TRBJ1-3 gives the whole variable domain DAGVTQSPTHLIKTRGQQVTLRCSPKSGHDTVSWYQQALGQGPQFIFQYYEEEERQRGNFPDRFSGHQFPNYSSELNVNALLLGDSALYLCASRGHLSPGNTIYFGEGSWLTVV.